This record looks at one T cell receptor (beta chain) sequence and its context. What it binds is unknown. TCRdb's copy holds only in-frame clones and misses some; the assay was immunoSEQ multiplex PCR. Of about 87,000 clones listed, less than 90% were seen once; the top ten hold approximately 0.79%. This sample was taken from a study of OX40 agonist ivuxolimab in advanced cancers. About the study: Enrollees could have had prior anti-PD-1, anti-PD-L1 or anti-CTLA-4 therapy, which 40% had received. Broader study findings: By week 6 at 0.1 to 3.0 mg/kg, blood CD4+ and CD8+ T cells had expanded clonally.

The CDR3 is 15 residues long. The V gene lost 4 bases and the J gene lost 1 base, with 13 bases spanning the gap. Germline CDR1 is LNHDA and CDR2 is SQIVND (reference sequence). This clonotype was sampled from an adult with an advanced solid tumor such as melanoma, head and neck, liver or kidney cancer. The sequenced sample was CD4+ or CD8+ T cells sorted from blood, obtained in a trial of the OX40 agonist ivuxolimab. The V call is TRBV19, the J call TRBJ1-1; D is possibly TRBD1 (5 bases). The CDR3 DNA is TGTGCCAGTAGTAAGGGGCCCAACCCGAACACTGAAGCTTTCTTT. It encodes CASSKGPNPNTEAFF.